Each of the 30 T cell receptor beta chains below was sequenced from the same sample in a study of blood T cell repertoires in COVID-19. Here immunoSEQ multiplex PCR was the method, and the copy in TCRdb shows in-frame clones only, minus some. This sample yields 150,000 to 200,000 clones, of which 70% to 90% are seen a single time; 9.5% to 13% belongs to the top ten. The specimen sequenced was peripheral blood. The receptors shown here come from a human donor with active or convalescent COVID-19. The donor label of this sample is uncertain.

V gene TRBV7-9 combines with J gene TRBJ1-2, with 7 bases aligning to TRBD1. The CDR3 has 15 amino acids. V was clipped by 5 bases and J by 6 bases; unmatched bases: 12. Germline V gene lookup returns CDR1 SEHNR and CDR2 FQNEAQ (reference sequence). The CDR3 DNA reads TGTGCCAGCAGCCTGGTCGACAGGGACTGGGATGGCTACACCTTC. Its translation: CASSLVDRDWDGYTF.

The chain employs TRBV2 and TRBJ2-1; 7 nucleotides match TRBD2. J was trimmed by 7 bases and V by 6 bases; bases with no gene match: 9. The CDR3 spans 14 residues. Germline V lookup: CDR1 SNHLY, CDR2 FYNNEI. The CDR3 loop reads CASRGTWGGNEQFF. CDR3 coding DNA: TGTGCCAGCAGAGGGACTTGGGGGGGGAATGAGCAGTTCTTC.

This sequence joins TRBV28 and TRBJ1-3; maybe TRBD1 (6 bases). The CDR3 has 19 residues. CDR1 and CDR2 from the germline V gene are MDHEN and SYDVKM. The V and J ends lost 2 bases and 0 bases respectively, with 20 bases between them. CDR3 sequence: CASSLPKGQFTPSGNTIYF. As DNA, the CDR3 is TGTGCCAGCAGTTTACCCAAGGGACAATTTACCCCCTCTGGAAACACCATATATTTT.

This chain joins TRBV4-1 and TRBJ1-5, with 9 bases aligning to TRBD1. V trimming: 4 bases; J trimming: 5 bases; junction bases outside the gene matches: 6. CDR1 MGHRA and CDR2 YSYEKL come from the germline V gene. The CDR3 spans 15 residues. CDR3 sequence reads: CASSPGTGKDQPQHF. In DNA, the CDR3 is TGCGCCAGCAGCCCAGGGACAGGGAAGGATCAGCCCCAGCATTTT.

The genes are TRBV6-5 and TRBJ1-2; no clear D gene. The length of the CDR3 is 15 residues. CDR1 and CDR2 (germline): MNHEY, SVGAGI. Deletions cut 7 bases from V and 5 bases from J, with 20 bases between. This CDR3 reads CASTPSRGLGYGYTF. The CDR3 bases are TGTGCCAGCACCCCTTCGCGAGGTTTAGGTTATGGCTACACCTTC.

Only a few counts were recorded for this clone. The chain carries TRBV7-2 and TRBJ1-6, with D unresolved. V was pared by 1 base and J by 9 bases, with 10 bases between. CDR3 length: 14 amino acids. Germline-derived CDR1 and CDR2 are SGHTA and FQGNSA. CDR3 bases: TGTGCCAGCAGCTTAGGTCAGATTCGTTCACCCCTCCACTTT. Translated: CASSLGQIRSPLHF.

The chain links TRBV9 to TRBJ2-5; 12 bases are shared with TRBD2. Germline V gene lookup returns CDR1 SGDLS and CDR2 YYNGEE. The CDR3 totals 19 residues. With V trimmed by 4 bases and J by 3 bases, 16 bases remained unmatched. The CDR3, as DNA: TGTGCCAGCAGCCCGCCCCCGAGGACTAGCGGGGTGGTAGAAGAGACCCAGTACTTC. Encoded protein: CASSPPPRTSGVVEETQYF. The full variable domain, its missing parts supplied by reference TRBV9 and TRBJ2-5, is DSGVTQTPKHLITATGQRVTLRCSPRSGDLSVYWYQQSLDQGLQFLIQYYNGEERAKGNILERFSAQQFPDLHSELNLSSLELGDSALYFCASSPPPRTSGVVEETQYFGPGTRLLVL.

The V call is TRBV9, the J call TRBJ2-3; tentative D call: TRBD2 (6 bases). The CDR3 length is 14 residues. Trimming pared 0 bases from V and 11 bases from J, leaving 16 bases between. Germline CDR1 SGDLS, CDR2 YYNGEE. CDR3 loop: CASSVATDYHQQYF. Written as DNA, the CDR3 is TGTGCCAGCAGCGTAGCTACGGACTACCATCAGCAGTATTTT.

This chain links TRBV7-2 with TRBJ1-3; no clear D gene. The V gene's germline CDR1 is SGHTA and CDR2 FQGNSA. The CDR3 runs to 15 residues. V gave up 5 bases and J gave up 0 bases, with 11 bases separating them. This CDR3 reads CASSNSRPSGNTIYF. The CDR3 DNA is TGTGCCAGCAGCAATTCCAGGCCCTCTGGAAACACCATATATTTT.

The V and J genes are TRBV27 and TRBJ1-5, with TRBD1 as a possible D gene (5 bases). The V gene's germline CDR1 is MNHEY and CDR2 SMNVEV (reference sequence). This CDR3 contains 13 residues. Trimming removed 5 bases at V and 1 base at J, with 6 bases between. DNA of the CDR3: TGTGCCAGCAGTCGGACAAGCAATCAGCCCCAGCATTTT. The encoded protein is CASSRTSNQPQHF.

A single count supports this clone. V gene TRBV7-2 combines with J gene TRBJ1-6; a weak D match, TRBD1 (5 bases). The germline V gene encodes CDR1 SGHTA and CDR2 FQGNSA. With 2 bases removed from V and 10 bases from J, the gap between germline ends came to 18 bases. This CDR3 has 16 amino acids. This CDR3 is CASSLKVYRNSSPLHF. DNA of the CDR3: TGTGCCAGCAGCTTAAAGGTGTACAGGAATTCCTCACCCCTCCACTTT.

This sequence joins TRBV7-9 and TRBJ2-7, with D maybe TRBD1 (6 bases). The V and J ends lost 0 bases and 6 bases respectively, with 9 bases between them. The CDR3 has 13 residues. Germline V gene data show CDR1 as SEHNR and CDR2 as FQNEAQ (reference sequence). The chain's CDR3 is CASSLAVRGEQYF. In nucleotides, the CDR3 is TGTGCCAGCAGCTTAGCGGTCAGGGGCGAGCAGTACTTC.

The V and J genes are TRBV6-5 and TRBJ2-7; perhaps TRBD1 as D (6 bases). The CDR3 runs to 13 residues. Between the trimmed V and J ends, which lost 6 bases and 3 bases, there was a span of 12 bases. Germline V lookup: CDR1 MNHEY, CDR2 SVGAGI. The CDR3 nucleotides read TGTGCCAGCAGCCATGGGACAAACTACGAGCAGTACTTC. This translates into CASSHGTNYEQYF.

CDR3 coding DNA: TGCGCCAGCAGCTTCCTAGCGGTTATCAACACCGGGGAGCTGTTTTTT. This translates into CASSFLAVINTGELFF. The chain joins TRBV5-1 to TRBJ2-2, with 7 bases aligning to TRBD2. This CDR3 has 16 residues. V dropped 2 bases and J dropped 2; count of bases not matched to a gene: 6. Germline lookup yields CDR1 SGHRS and CDR2 YFSETQ.

V gene TRBV5-1 combines with J gene TRBJ1-2; maybe TRBD1 (5 bases). Trimming left V 0 bases short and J 4 bases short, with 7 bases between. This CDR3 spans 13 amino acids. Per germline, CDR1 SGHRS and CDR2 YFSETQ. CDR3 amino acids: CASSLAGSYGYTF. Written as DNA, the CDR3 is TGCGCCAGCAGCTTGGCAGGGTCCTATGGCTACACCTTC.

The V and J genes are TRBV24-1 and TRBJ2-7; 12 nucleotides agree with TRBD2. The CDR3 contains 16 residues. From germline, CDR1 is KGHDR and CDR2 SFDVKD. The trim removed 1 base at V and 3 bases at J, leaving 3 bases unmatched. CDR3 DNA sequence: TGTGCCACCAGTGATTTAGGACTAGCGGGGTTCTACGAGCAGTACTTC. It specifies CATSDLGLAGFYEQYF.

This clone was found once. V is TRBV11-3 and J is TRBJ1-5; no firm D call. Germline assignment: CDR1 SGHNT and CDR2 YENEEA. CDR3 length equals 14 residues. Trimming shortened V by 1 base and J by 7 bases, and 11 bases separated the two germline ends. For the CDR3, the DNA is TGTGCCAGCAGCTTAGGGCCCTCAGGCCAGCCCCAGCATTTT. Translation gives CASSLGPSGQPQHF.

CDR3 amino acids: CASSLGYRGEAFF. CDR3 sequence (DNA): TGCGCCAGCAGCTTGGGCTATCGCGGTGAAGCTTTCTTT. The chain couples TRBV5-1 to TRBJ1-1, with no clear D. Trimming shortened V by 0 bases and J by 7 bases, and 10 bases separated the two germline ends. The CDR3 is made up of 13 amino acids. The germline CDR1 and CDR2 sequences are SGHRS and YFSETQ.

The chain has TRBV24-1 and TRBJ2-3; D uncertain. V lost 2 bases, J lost 4 bases, and 9 bases lay in between. Germline V gives CDR1 KGHDR, CDR2 SFDVKD. CDR3 size: 14 residues. CDR3 sequence (DNA): TGTGCCACCAGTGATTATTATGTGTCAGATACGCAGTATTTT. Encoded protein: CATSDYYVSDTQYF.

The rearrangement joins TRBV10-3 to TRBJ2-5, with 14 bases aligning to TRBD2. CDR1 is ENHRY and CDR2 is SYGVKD in the germline V gene. This CDR3 is built from 16 residues. Trimming removed 6 bases from V and 4 bases from J; junction bases left unmatched: 7. The CDR3 loop reads CAIRAGTSGSGETQYF. The CDR3 nucleotides read TGTGCCATCAGGGCCGGGACTAGCGGGAGTGGAGAGACCCAGTACTTC.

CDR3 loop: CASSDDRSGGYTF. In DNA form, the CDR3 reads TGCGCCAGCAGTGATGACAGAAGTGGTGGCTACACCTTC. The chain links TRBV10-2 to TRBJ1-2; D is perhaps TRBD1 (5 bases). Trimming pared 3 bases from V and 7 bases from J, leaving 12 bases between. The CDR3 covers 13 residues. Germline V gene sequence: CDR1 WSHSY, CDR2 SAAADI.

In nucleotides, the CDR3 is TGCGCCAGCAGCCAAGATCCCCTATTCATCGACACAGATACGCAGTATTTT. This sequence encodes CASSQDPLFIDTDTQYF. V gene TRBV4-3 combines with J gene TRBJ2-3; D unclear. Germline V gene data show CDR1 as LGHNA and CDR2 as YSLEER. V gave up 0 bases and J gave up 2 bases, with 15 bases separating them. CDR3 length equals 17 residues.

Only one count was recorded for this clone. CDR3 sequence reads: CASSLTSGRAEQFF. The CDR3 bases are TGTGCCAGCAGTTTAACTAGCGGGAGGGCTGAGCAGTTCTTC. The J gene is TRBJ2-1, the V gene TRBV28; 13 bases align to TRBD2. Trimming at V came to 2 bases and at J to 9 bases, leaving 1 base not matched to a gene. The CDR3 is made up of 14 amino acids. Germline lookup yields CDR1 MDHEN and CDR2 SYDVKM.

The gene calls are TRBV4-1 and TRBJ2-5; 8 bases align to TRBD1. J was trimmed by 4 bases and V by 4 bases; bases with no gene match: 8. CDR3 length: 15 amino acids. Germline-derived CDR1 and CDR2 are MGHRA and YSYEKL. The CDR3 here is CASSLLDRVGETQYF. The CDR3 DNA follows: TGCGCCAGCAGCCTACTGGACAGGGTTGGAGAGACCCAGTACTTC.

This chain uses TRBV5-1 with TRBJ2-1; 12 bases fit TRBD2. Germline V gene lookup returns CDR1 SGHRS and CDR2 YFSETQ. The CDR3 extends over 18 amino acids. After removal of 0 bases from V and 0 bases from J, the junction contained 4 bases not matched to a gene. The chain's CDR3 is CASSLGLAGGFSYNEQFF. Here the CDR3 DNA reads TGCGCCAGCAGCTTGGGCCTAGCGGGAGGGTTCTCCTACAATGAGCAGTTCTTC. The full variable domain, its missing parts supplied by reference TRBV5-1 and TRBJ2-1, is KAGVTQTPRYLIKTRGQQVTLSCSPISGHRSVSWYQQTPGQGLQFLFEYFSETQRNKGNFPGRFSGRQFSNSRSEMNVSTLELGDSALYLCASSLGLAGGFSYNEQFFGPGTRLTVL.

The rearrangement joins TRBV6-5 to TRBJ2-3, with D unresolved. In germline, CDR1 is MNHEY, CDR2 SVGAGI. The CDR3 is 11 residues long. Trimming removed 6 bases from V and 6 bases from J, with 7 bases in between. DNA of the CDR3: TGTGCCAGCAGCAACTTGGATACGCAGTATTTT. Translation: CASSNLDTQYF.

This chain joins TRBV19 and TRBJ1-4; no firm D call. Germline V gene data show CDR1 as LNHDA and CDR2 as SQIVND (reference sequence). The V end lost 6 bases, the J end lost 5 bases, and 16 bases lay between the germline ends. This CDR3 comprises 15 residues. The CDR3 region has the DNA TGTGCCAGTAGAGCGGACGGCGGCCTGAATGAAAAACTGTTTTTT. Protein sequence: CASRADGGLNEKLFF. Full variable domain (remainder filled in from reference TRBV19 and TRBJ1-4): DGGITQSPKYLFRKEGQNVTLSCEQNLNHDAMYWYRQDPGQGLRLIYYSQIVNDFQKGDIAEGYSVSREKKESFPLTVTSAQKNPTAFYLCASRADGGLNEKLFFGSGTQLSVL.

This clone has only one observation. The chain recombines TRBV12-5 with TRBJ1-1; 7 bases map to TRBD1. The CDR3 spans 14 residues. In germline, CDR1 is LGHNT, CDR2 FRNRAP. V was clipped by 2 bases and J by 4 bases; unmatched bases: 4. CDR3 residues: CASGLYRGGTEAFF. CDR3 nucleotide sequence: TGTGCTAGTGGTTTGTACAGGGGCGGCACTGAAGCTTTCTTT. Complete variable domain (other parts from reference TRBV12-5 and TRBJ1-1): DARVTQTPRHKVTEMGQEVTMRCQPILGHNTVFWYRQTMMQGLELLAYFRNRAPLDDSGMPKDRFSAEMPDATLATLKIQPSEPRDSAVYFCASGLYRGGTEAFFGQGTRLTVV.

The V gene is TRBV5-8, the J gene TRBJ1-5; 7 nucleotides align to TRBD1. This CDR3 is 16 amino acids long. With V trimmed by 2 bases and J by 0 bases, 5 bases remained unmatched. CDR1 is SGHTS, CDR2 YDEGEE, per germline. The CDR3: CASSLEGGFSNQPQHF. CDR3 nucleotides: TGTGCCAGCAGCTTAGAAGGGGGCTTTAGCAATCAGCCCCAGCATTTT.

The J gene is TRBJ2-2, the V gene TRBV27; D is unclear. From germline, CDR1 is MNHEY and CDR2 SMNVEV (reference sequence). The CDR3 extends over 13 amino acids. Trimming left V 5 bases short and J 7 bases short, with 11 bases between. The DNA for the CDR3 is TGTGCCAGCAGTCCCTCGCGTCACGGGGAGCTGTTTTTT. Translated: CASSPSRHGELFF.